Listed here are 15 T cell receptor beta chains from one sample, sequenced in a study of blood T cell repertoires in COVID-19. Profiling relied on immunoSEQ multiplex PCR, and the TCRdb table lists in-frame clones only, not all of them. The sample gives under 200,000 clones, roughly 78% of which show up once; about 6.5% is in the top ten. Sequenced sample: peripheral blood. These receptors originate from a man in his 70s with active or convalescent COVID-19.

The J gene is TRBJ2-2, the V gene TRBV5-5; no firm D call. V was trimmed by 0 bases and J by 5 bases, leaving 8 bases between them. Germline CDR1 reads SGHKS; CDR2 reads YYEKEE (reference sequence). CDR3 size: 14 residues. The CDR3 sequence is CASSLETRTGELFF. As DNA, the CDR3 is TGTGCCAGCAGCTTGGAAACCCGGACCGGGGAGCTGTTTTTT. The full variable domain, completed using reference TRBV5-5 and TRBJ2-2, is DAGVTQSPTHLIKTRGQQVTLRCSPISGHKSVSWYQQVLGQGPQFIFQYYEKEERGRGNFPDRFSARQFPNYSSELNVNALLLGDSALYLCASSLETRTGELFFGEGSRLTVL.

The chain couples TRBV5-1 to TRBJ1-1; D is unresolved. Trimming removed 1 base at V and 4 bases at J, with 14 bases between. The CDR3 runs to 15 residues. CDR1 is SGHRS, CDR2 YFSETQ, per germline. The DNA for the CDR3 is TGCGCCAGCAGCTTGCCCGGGGAGCTGGGCACTGAAGCTTTCTTT. Its protein product is CASSLPGELGTEAFF. Full variable domain (remainder filled in from reference TRBV5-1 and TRBJ1-1): KAGVTQTPRYLIKTRGQQVTLSCSPISGHRSVSWYQQTPGQGLQFLFEYFSETQRNKGNFPGRFSGRQFSNSRSEMNVSTLELGDSALYLCASSLPGELGTEAFFGQGTRLTVV.

This clone occurred a few times. The rearrangement uses TRBV29-1 and TRBJ2-7; 9 nucleotides match TRBD1. The V gene end was trimmed by 3 bases and the J gene end by 4 bases; junction bases not matched to a gene: 4. The CDR3 has 13 amino acids. Germline CDR1 reads SQVTM; CDR2 reads ANQGSEA. CDR3 sequence (DNA): TGCAGCGTTGAGGGGGACAGGGATTACGAGCAGTACTTC. Protein product: CSVEGDRDYEQYF.

The DNA of the CDR3 is TGTGCCTGGAGAGCCCCGGGACAGGGGGTAAACGAGCAGTACTTC. Translation: CAWRAPGQGVNEQYF. The chain is built from TRBV30 and TRBJ2-7, with 11 bases lining up with TRBD1. J gave up 5 bases and V 3 bases, and 9 bases lay outside the gene matches. The CDR3 is made up of 15 amino acids. Germline assignment: CDR1 GTSNPN and CDR2 SVGIG (reference sequence). The full variable domain, completed using reference TRBV30 and TRBJ2-7, is SQTIHQWPATLVQPVGSPLSLECTVEGTSNPNLYWYRQAAGRGLQLLFYSVGIGQISSEVPQNLSASRPQDRQFILSSKKLLLSDSGFYLCAWRAPGQGVNEQYFGPGTRLTVT.

The chain joins TRBV7-9 to TRBJ1-6, with 11 bases lining up with TRBD1. Germline V gene data show CDR1 as SEHNR and CDR2 as FQNEAQ (reference sequence). The V segment lost 4 bases and the J segment 6 bases; nucleotides outside the gene matches: 8. The CDR3 runs to 17 residues. The CDR3 region is CASSYGGQGASNSPLHF. The CDR3 bases are TGTGCCAGCAGCTACGGTGGACAGGGGGCTTCTAATTCACCCCTCCACTTT.

This chain connects TRBV5-1 to TRBJ2-5; D uncertain. V lost 5 bases and J 0 bases, leaving 8 bases between the germline ends. The germline V gene encodes CDR1 SGHRS and CDR2 YFSETQ. CDR3 length: 13 amino acids. The CDR3 is CASSYDYQETQYF. DNA for the CDR3: TGCGCCAGCAGTTACGACTACCAAGAGACCCAGTACTTC.

The chain uses TRBV6-5 and TRBJ1-1; 7 bases match TRBD1. The CDR3 has 13 amino acids. Germline loops: CDR1 MNHEY, CDR2 SVGAGI. Trimming took 6 bases from V and 10 from J; bases not matched to a gene: 11. In nucleotides, the CDR3 is TGTGCCAGCAGCCCCGACAGGGAAAGGGGAGCTTTCTTT. Translated: CASSPDRERGAFF.

A remark on this clone: At one end the junction does not follow the germline gene, possibly because of a read error. The chain recombines TRBV6-1 with TRBJ1-1; perhaps TRBD1 as D (5 bases). CDR3 length: 12 residues. Germline CDR1 MNHNS, CDR2 SASEGT. In DNA, the CDR3 is TGTGCCAGCACTGAAGACTGGGGGGGAGCTTTCTTT. It encodes CASTEDWGGAFF.

The CDR3 region has the DNA TGTGCCAGCAGCTTAATGTTTTCGGACAGGGGCACCGACGAGCAGTACTTC. This sequence encodes CASSLMFSDRGTDEQYF. The genes are TRBV7-3 and TRBJ2-7, with TRBD1 identical over 9 bases. Germline V lookup: CDR1 SGHTA, CDR2 FQGTGA. The CDR3 extends over 17 amino acids. The V and J ends lost 1 base and 5 bases, in that order; junction bases with no gene match: 12. Drawing the rest from reference TRBV7-3 and TRBJ2-7, the complete variable domain is GAGVSQTPSNKVTEKGKYVELRCDPISGHTALYWYRQSLGQGPEFLIYFQGTGAADDSGLPNDRFFAVRPEGSVSTLKIQRTERGDSAVYLCASSLMFSDRGTDEQYFGPGTRLTVT.

CDR3 amino acids: CASSPDRSSYGYTF. The CDR3 DNA follows: TGTGCCAGCTCACCGGACAGGAGCTCCTATGGCTACACCTTC. The V gene is TRBV18, the J gene TRBJ1-2; 7 bases agree with TRBD1. The germline V gene has CDR1 KGHSH and CDR2 LQKENI. This CDR3 region has 14 residues. Trimming took 3 bases from V and 4 from J; bases not matched to a gene: 5.

This chain joins TRBV5-1 and TRBJ1-1, with 10 bases aligning to TRBD1. The CDR3 has 16 residues. The trim removed 5 bases at V and 1 base at J, leaving 8 bases unmatched. Germline V gene data show CDR1 as SGHRS and CDR2 as YFSETQ. Written as DNA, the CDR3 is TGCGCCAGCAGACAGGGACAGGGGAATACGAACACTGAAGCTTTCTTT. It encodes CASRQGQGNTNTEAFF.

V and J are TRBV3-1 (or the pseudogene TRBV3-2) and TRBJ1-2; D possibly corresponds to TRBD1 (5 bases). Germline loops: CDR1 LGHDT, CDR2 YNNKEL (reference sequence). This CDR3 comprises 14 residues. Between the trimmed V and J ends, which lost 4 bases and 6 bases, there was a span of 15 bases. CDR3 loop: CASSLGTDVHGYTF. For the CDR3, the DNA is TGTGCCAGCAGCCTGGGGACTGACGTTCATGGCTACACCTTC.

The rearrangement joins TRBV7-2 to TRBJ2-7; 12 bases fit TRBD2. The ends lost 8 bases at V and 2 bases at J; junction bases unmatched: 4. There are 14 residues in the CDR3. From germline, CDR1 is SGHTA and CDR2 FQGNSA. The CDR3 sequence: CASGTSGQAYEQYF. The CDR3 coding sequence is TGTGCCAGCGGGACTAGCGGGCAAGCCTACGAGCAGTACTTC.

The chain combines TRBV30 with TRBJ2-7, with D perhaps matching TRBD1 (5 bases). Germline V gives CDR1 GTSNPN, CDR2 SVGIG (reference sequence). V lost 5 bases and J 3 bases, leaving 14 bases between the germline ends. This CDR3 comprises 13 residues. This chain's CDR3 is CAWRSMGRYEQYF. CDR3 DNA: TGTGCCTGGCGGAGTATGGGGCGCTACGAGCAGTACTTC.

The J gene is TRBJ2-7, the V gene TRBV4-2, with 14 bases that match TRBD2. This CDR3 contains 16 residues. Germline-derived CDR1 and CDR2 are LGHNA and YNFKEQ. Losses at the gene ends were 4 bases for V and 4 bases for J; bases not matched to a gene: 6. CDR3 DNA sequence: TGTGCCAGCAGCCCCGGGGGACTAGCGGGGGAGTACGAGCAGTACTTC. Translation: CASSPGGLAGEYEQYF.